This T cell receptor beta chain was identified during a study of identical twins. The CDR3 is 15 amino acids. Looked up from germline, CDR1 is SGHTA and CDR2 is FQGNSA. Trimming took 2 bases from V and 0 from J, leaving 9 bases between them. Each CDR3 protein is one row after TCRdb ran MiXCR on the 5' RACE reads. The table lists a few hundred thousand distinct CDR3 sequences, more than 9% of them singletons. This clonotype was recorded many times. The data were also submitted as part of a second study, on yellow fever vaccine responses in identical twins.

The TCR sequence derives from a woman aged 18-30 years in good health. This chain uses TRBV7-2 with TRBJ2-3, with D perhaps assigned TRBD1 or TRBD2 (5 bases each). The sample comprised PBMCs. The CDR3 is CASSLRDLSTDTQYF. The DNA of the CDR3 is TGTGCCAGCAGCTTAAGGGACCTCAGCACAGATACGCAGTATTTT.